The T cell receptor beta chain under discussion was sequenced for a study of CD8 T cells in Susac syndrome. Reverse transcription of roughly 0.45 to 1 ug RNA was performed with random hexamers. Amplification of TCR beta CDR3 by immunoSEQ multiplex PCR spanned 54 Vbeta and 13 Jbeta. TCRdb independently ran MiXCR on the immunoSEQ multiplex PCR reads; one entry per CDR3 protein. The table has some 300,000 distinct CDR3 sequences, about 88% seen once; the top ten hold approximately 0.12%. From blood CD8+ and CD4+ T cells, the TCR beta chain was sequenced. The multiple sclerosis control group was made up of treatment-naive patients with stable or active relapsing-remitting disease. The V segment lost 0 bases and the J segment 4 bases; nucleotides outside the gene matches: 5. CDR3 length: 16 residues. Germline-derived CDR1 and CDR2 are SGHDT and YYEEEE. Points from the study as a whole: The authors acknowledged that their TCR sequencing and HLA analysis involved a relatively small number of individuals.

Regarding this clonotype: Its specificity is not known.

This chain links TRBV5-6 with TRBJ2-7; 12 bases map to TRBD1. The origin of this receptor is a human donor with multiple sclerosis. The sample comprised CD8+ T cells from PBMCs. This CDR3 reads CASSLVGDRGRYEQYF. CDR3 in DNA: TGTGCCAGCAGCTTGGTGGGGGACAGGGGGCGGTACGAGCAGTACTTC.